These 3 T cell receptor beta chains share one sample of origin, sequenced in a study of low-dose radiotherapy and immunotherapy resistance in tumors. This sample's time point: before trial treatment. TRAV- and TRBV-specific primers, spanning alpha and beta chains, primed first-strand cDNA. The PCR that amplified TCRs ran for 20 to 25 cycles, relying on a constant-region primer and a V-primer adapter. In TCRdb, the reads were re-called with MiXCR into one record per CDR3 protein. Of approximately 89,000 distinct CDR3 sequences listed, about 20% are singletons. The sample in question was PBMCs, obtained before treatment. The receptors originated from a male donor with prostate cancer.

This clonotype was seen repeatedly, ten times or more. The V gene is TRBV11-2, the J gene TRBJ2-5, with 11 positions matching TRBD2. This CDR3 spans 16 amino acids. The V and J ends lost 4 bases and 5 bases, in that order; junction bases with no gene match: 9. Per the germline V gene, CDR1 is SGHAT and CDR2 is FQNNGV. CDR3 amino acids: CASSWASGGMGETQYF. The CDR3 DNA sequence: TGTGCCAGCAGCTGGGCTAGCGGGGGGATGGGGGAGACCCAGTACTTC.

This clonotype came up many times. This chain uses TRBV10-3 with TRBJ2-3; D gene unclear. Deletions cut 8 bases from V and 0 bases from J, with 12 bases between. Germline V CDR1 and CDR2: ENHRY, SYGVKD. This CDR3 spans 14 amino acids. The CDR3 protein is CAILGETSTDTQYF. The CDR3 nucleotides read TGTGCCATCCTAGGTGAAACCAGCACAGATACGCAGTATTTT.

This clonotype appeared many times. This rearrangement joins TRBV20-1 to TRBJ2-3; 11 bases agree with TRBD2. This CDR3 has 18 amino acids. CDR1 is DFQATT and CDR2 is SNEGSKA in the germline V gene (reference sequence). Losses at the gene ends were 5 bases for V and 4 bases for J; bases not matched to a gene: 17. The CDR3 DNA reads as TGCAGTGCTGGGCGAACTAGCGGGGGATGGCTCAAAGCAGATACGCAGTATTTT. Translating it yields CSAGRTSGGWLKADTQYF.